Presented here are 27 T cell receptor beta chains from one specimen sequenced in a study of shared clonotypes between healthy human individuals. Method: immunoSEQ multiplex PCR; TCRdb's copy keeps in-frame clones and lacks some. Among some 2.1 million clones listed, around 95% were seen once. The naive CD8 subset, CD45RO-negative cells positively selected for CCR7, excluded terminally differentiated effector memory CD45RA+ cells. The sequencing input was naive CD8+ T cells from PBMCs. These receptors were collected from a young man in good health. Some clones in this sample may be carry-over from other donors' samples.

The V call is TRBV13, the J call TRBJ2-7, with 10 bases lining up with TRBD1. Germline trimming cut 1 base from V and 3 bases from J; bases unmatched to any gene: 15. Germline lookup yields CDR1 PRHDT and CDR2 FYEKMQ (reference sequence). This CDR3 comprises 19 residues. CDR3 DNA sequence: TGTGCCAGCAGCTTAGTGGGGGACAGGGGTAGTAGCGGAAACTACGAGCAGTACTTC. It yields the protein CASSLVGDRGSSGNYEQYF.

With regard to this clone: The same CDR3 arises from other DNA sequences in this sample as well. The CDR3 bases are TGTGCTAGTGGTTTCTCCCCGGATACGCAGTATTTT. Encoded protein: CASGFSPDTQYF. The chain links TRBV12-5 to TRBJ2-3, with D uncertain. This CDR3 is built from 12 residues. Germline V gene data show CDR1 as LGHNT and CDR2 as FRNRAP. Trimming stripped 3 bases from V and 6 bases from J, with 7 bases between.

The rearrangement links TRBV4-2 to TRBJ2-5, with 10 bases aligning to TRBD1. The CDR3 runs 15 residues. The ends lost 2 bases at V and 2 bases at J; junction bases unmatched: 2. Per germline, CDR1 LGHNA and CDR2 YNFKEQ. The CDR3 DNA reads as TGTGCCAGCAGCCAAAAGGGACAGGGGCAAGAGACCCAGTACTTC. This gives the protein CASSQKGQGQETQYF.

The count of this clone is one. The V call is TRBV11-2, the J call TRBJ2-1; no clear D. With 2 bases removed from V and 7 bases from J, the gap between germline ends came to 9 bases. Germline V gene lookup returns CDR1 SGHAT and CDR2 FQNNGV. The CDR3 has 13 amino acids. CDR3 DNA: TGTGCCAGCAGCTTACAAGTTCTAAATGAGCAGTTCTTC. This gives the protein CASSLQVLNEQFF.

The rearrangement uses TRBV15 and TRBJ1-1; D might be TRBD1 (6 bases). CDR3 size: 14 residues. The V end was cut by 7 bases, the J end by 0 bases, with 12 bases between. Germline V CDR1 and CDR2: LNHNV, YYDKDF (reference sequence). The CDR3 region has the DNA TGTGCCACCAACGATGGACAGCTGAACACTGAAGCTTTCTTT. Encoded protein: CATNDGQLNTEAFF.

The chain joins TRBV7-9 to TRBJ2-7, with 8 bases matching TRBD2. V shed 7 bases, J shed 3 bases, and the junction held 8 bases outside the gene matches. The CDR3 consists of 14 residues. From germline, CDR1 is SEHNR and CDR2 FQNEAQ (reference sequence). Here the CDR3 reads CASTPGGLVYEQYF. DNA for the CDR3: TGTGCCAGCACCCCGGGAGGGCTTGTCTACGAGCAGTACTTC.

This sequence joins TRBV14 and TRBJ1-1; 7 positions agree with TRBD1. CDR1 and CDR2 from the germline V gene are SGHDN and FVKESK. The CDR3 is made up of 13 amino acids. V lost 5 bases and J lost 2; bases outside the gene matches: 2. CDR3 DNA sequence: TGTGCCAGCAGCGACAGGGTTAACACTGAAGCTTTCTTT. This encodes CASSDRVNTEAFF.

The chain carries TRBV5-4 and TRBJ2-7; a possible D gene is TRBD2 (5 bases). This CDR3 comprises 14 residues. CDR1 is SGHNT and CDR2 is YYREEE in the germline V gene (reference sequence). The V end lost 2 bases, the J end lost 3 bases, and 12 bases lay between the germline ends. The CDR3 sequence is CASSFSGTYYEQYF. DNA of the CDR3: TGTGCCAGCAGCTTTTCGGGAACCTACTACGAGCAGTACTTC.

The chain employs TRBV29-1 and TRBJ2-7, with 8 nucleotides matching TRBD1. This CDR3 region has 12 residues. V was pared by 6 bases and J by 6 bases, with 7 bases of the junction left unmatched. The germline gives CDR1 SQVTM, CDR2 ANQGSEA. The DNA of the CDR3 is TGCAGCGTCGACAGGGGTACCGCCGAGCAGTACTTC. This translates into CSVDRGTAEQYF.

This sequence joins TRBV6-5 and TRBJ2-1; tentatively, D is TRBD2 (6 bases). V gave up 6 bases and J gave up 0 bases, with 12 bases separating them. Per the germline V gene, CDR1 is MNHEY and CDR2 is SVGAGI. The CDR3 loop spans 15 amino acids. CDR3 nucleotide sequence: TGTGCCAGCAGACTTAGCGGCAACTCCTACAATGAGCAGTTCTTC. This translates into CASRLSGNSYNEQFF.

This chain's CDR3 is CASLRTVNTEAFF. In nucleotides, the CDR3 is TGTGCCAGTTTAAGGACAGTGAACACTGAAGCTTTCTTT. This chain uses TRBV19 with TRBJ1-1, with D possibly being TRBD1 (6 bases). The CDR3 has 13 amino acids. The V end was cut by 8 bases, the J end by 0 bases, with 10 bases between. Germline V gene data show CDR1 as LNHDA and CDR2 as SQIVND (reference sequence).

In regard to this clone: The sample has other DNA sequences that encode this CDR3 too. The chain uses TRBV7-6 and TRBJ1-5; the D is unclear. The V and J ends lost 5 bases and 2 bases respectively, with 10 bases between them. In germline, CDR1 is SGHVS, CDR2 FNYEAQ. The CDR3 spans 14 residues. CDR3: CASSPGGGNQPQHF. The CDR3 nucleotides are TGTGCCAGCAGCCCCGGAGGAGGCAATCAGCCCCAGCATTTT.

This chain connects TRBV14 to TRBJ1-2, with D unclear. CDR3 length: 13 residues. The V and J ends lost 1 base and 8 bases respectively, with 11 bases between them. Germline CDR1 is SGHDN and CDR2 is FVKESK. The CDR3 region is CASSQVQFEGYTF. CDR3 in DNA: TGTGCCAGCAGCCAAGTACAGTTCGAGGGCTACACCTTC. The full variable domain, rest sourced from reference TRBV14 and TRBJ1-2, is EAGVTQFPSHSVIEKGQTVTLRCDPISGHDNLYWYRRVMGKEIKFLLHFVKESKQDESGMPNNRFLAERTGGTYSTLKVQPAELEDSGVYFCASSQVQFEGYTFGSGTRLTVV.

The genes are TRBV7-2 and TRBJ2-7; 8 bases are shared with TRBD2. The CDR3 sequence is 16 residues long. Looked up from germline, CDR1 is SGHTA and CDR2 is FQGNSA. V shed 2 bases, J shed 2 bases, and the junction held 8 bases outside the gene matches. The CDR3 here is CASSLSWGSGAYEQYF. The CDR3 DNA follows: TGTGCCAGCAGCTTAAGCTGGGGTAGCGGGGCCTACGAGCAGTACTTC.

J is TRBJ2-5 and V is TRBV28; 7 bases fit TRBD2. The J call may be faulty, since TRBJ2-7 better matches the DNA end. Per the germline V gene, CDR1 is MDHEN and CDR2 is SYDVKM. The CDR3 extends over 15 amino acids. The CDR3 nucleotides read TGTGCCAGCAGTTCGCCCAGAGGGGACTACTACGAGCAGTACTTC. Its protein is CASSSPRGDYYEQYF.

DNA for the CDR3: TGTGCCAGTCCTGAGATGACAGGGGGTTCCCTGAACACTGAAGCTTTCTTT. It translates to CASPEMTGGSLNTEAFF. The chain recombines TRBV2 with TRBJ1-1; 9 bases are shared with TRBD1. With V trimmed by 9 bases and J by 0 bases, 14 bases remained unmatched. In germline, CDR1 is SNHLY, CDR2 FYNNEI. CDR3 length equals 17 residues.

The chain is built from TRBV6-1 and TRBJ2-1; no clear D. This CDR3 comprises 8 residues. Germline lookup yields CDR1 MNHNS and CDR2 SASEGT. V was shortened by 10 bases and J by 15 bases, with 10 bases between the two germline ends. The CDR3 reads CAISVVFF. CDR3 DNA sequence: TGTGCCATATCAGTGGTGTTCTTC.

V and J are TRBV28 and TRBJ2-3; 11 nucleotides agree with TRBD2. CDR1 and CDR2 from the germline V gene are MDHEN and SYDVKM. CDR3 length: 16 amino acids. V lost 3 bases to trimming and J lost 3 bases; unmatched junction nucleotides: 5. The CDR3 nucleotides read TGTGCCAGCAGTTTCAGGCTAGCGGGAGGTACAGATACGCAGTATTTT. It is translated as CASSFRLAGGTDTQYF.

The V gene is TRBV5-4, the J gene TRBJ1-3; D not certain. Germline-derived CDR1 and CDR2 are SGHNT and YYREEE (reference sequence). Trimming took 7 bases from V and 4 from J, leaving 12 bases between them. There are 13 residues in the CDR3. CDR3 in amino acids: CASRNSGGNTIYF. The CDR3 DNA follows: TGTGCCAGCCGCAATTCGGGGGGAAACACCATATATTTT.

V gene TRBV7-8 combines with J gene TRBJ2-7; 7 positions agree with TRBD2. J gave up 7 bases and V 5 bases, and 20 bases lay outside the gene matches. The CDR3 contains 17 residues. CDR1 and CDR2 from the germline V gene are SGHVS and FQNEAQ. In DNA form, the CDR3 reads TGTGCCAGCAGCCCGCATGTTTCTATTGCGGGAGTGGGTGAGCAGTACTTC. Its protein product is CASSPHVSIAGVGEQYF.

The chain employs TRBV30 and TRBJ2-7; D is undetermined. The CDR3 sequence is 14 residues long. CDR1 is GTSNPN, CDR2 SVGIG, per germline (reference sequence). V lost 0 bases and J 3 bases, leaving 12 bases between the germline ends. CDR3 sequence (DNA): TGTGCCTGGAGTGTCAAACCAGTGTACTACGAGCAGTACTTC. It yields the protein CAWSVKPVYYEQYF.

V usage is TRBV5-4 and J usage is TRBJ1-2; D not certain. The CDR3 is 14 residues long. The V end was cut by 0 bases, the J end by 2 bases, with 8 bases between. The V gene's germline CDR1 is SGHNT and CDR2 YYREEE (reference sequence). This chain's CDR3 is CASSLEAGNYGYTF. Here the CDR3 DNA reads TGTGCCAGCAGCTTGGAAGCTGGGAACTATGGCTACACCTTC.

The J gene is TRBJ1-3, the V gene TRBV5-5; no definite D call. This CDR3 has 16 amino acids. V lost 1 base and J lost 3, with 14 bases in between. Germline assignment: CDR1 SGHKS and CDR2 YYEKEE (reference sequence). CDR3 coding DNA: TGTGCCAGCAGCTTGACAGTAACCGACGGTGGAAACACCATATATTTT. Protein product: CASSLTVTDGGNTIYF.

The chain employs TRBV7-9 and TRBJ2-1; D is possibly TRBD2 (6 bases). V was clipped by 5 bases and J by 6 bases, with 8 bases between them. CDR1 is SEHNR, CDR2 FQNEAQ, per germline (reference sequence). This CDR3 spans 12 amino acids. The CDR3 here is CASSRGINEQFF. Here the CDR3 DNA reads TGTGCCAGCAGCCGCGGGATCAATGAGCAGTTCTTC. The full variable domain, with the rest looked up from reference TRBV7-9 and TRBJ2-1, is DTGVSQNPRHKITKRGQNVTFRCDPISEHNRLYWYRQTLGQGPEFLTYFQNEAQLEKSRLLSDRFSAERPKGSFSTLEIQRTEQGDSAMYLCASSRGINEQFFGPGTRLTVL.

The V call is TRBV5-1, the J call TRBJ2-7; weak D call: TRBD2 (6 bases). V gave up 1 base and J gave up 3 bases, with 14 bases separating them. Per the germline V gene, CDR1 is SGHRS and CDR2 is YFSETQ. This CDR3 has 15 residues. CDR3 nucleotide sequence: TGCGCCAGCAGCTTGTCTTACGGGGGAGACTACGAGCAGTACTTC. Encoded protein: CASSLSYGGDYEQYF.

J is TRBJ2-3 and V is TRBV27, with 7 bases aligning to TRBD1. The CDR3 length is 15 residues. V was clipped by 7 bases and J by 3 bases; unmatched bases: 10. Germline assignment: CDR1 MNHEY and CDR2 SMNVEV (reference sequence). The CDR3 region is CASTPGRGLTDTQYF. The CDR3 DNA follows: TGTGCCAGCACCCCCGGAAGGGGGCTTACAGATACGCAGTATTTT.

V usage is TRBV28 and J usage is TRBJ2-7; TRBD1 agrees at 12 bases. Germline V gene data show CDR1 as MDHEN and CDR2 as SYDVKM. V was clipped by 5 bases and J by 7 bases; unmatched bases: 15. The CDR3 has 17 residues. The CDR3 here is CASSPLFTWDRGQEQYF. CDR3 DNA sequence: TGTGCCAGCAGTCCCCTATTCACCTGGGACAGGGGGCAAGAGCAGTACTTC.